This TCR beta chain appears in the sequencing data of a study of shared clonotypes between healthy human individuals. Per germline, CDR1 SGHDN and CDR2 FVKESK. The V and J ends lost 0 bases and 2 bases respectively, with 11 bases between them. The CDR3 loop spans 17 amino acids. Sequencing was performed with immunoSEQ multiplex PCR; in TCRdb, only in-frame clones are kept and a portion is missing. This sample has about 1 million clones; 70% to 80% occur once, and the top ten carry about 1.5%. Subsets obtained from CD4+ cells comprised CD45RA+ naive and CD45RA-negative memory cells. This receptor was obtained from a man aged 18 to 29 in good health. The J gene is TRBJ1-6, the V gene TRBV14; no clear D. The sequencing sample was made of memory CD4+ T cells sorted from blood. Specified subset: CD45RA-negative fraction. The CDR3 nucleotides read TGTGCCAGCAGCCAAGATTACGGATTCCCCTATAATTCACCCCTCCACTTT. Translation: CASSQDYGFPYNSPLHF.